This T cell receptor (beta chain) was obtained from a study of cytomegalovirus exposure and HLA in healthy donors. Germline V CDR1 and CDR2: SGHRS, YFSETQ. Trimming took off 3 bases at V and 1 base at J, with 23 bases between the two ends. This CDR3 contains 18 residues. PCR used 60 Vbeta primers and 13 Jbeta primers. Using immunoSEQ multiplex PCR, the repertoire was profiled, and TCRdb retains in-frame clones only, with some absent. This repertoire shows around 90,000 clones, over 60% found once; its top ten account for approximately 21%. This chain joins TRBV5-1 and TRBJ2-7; D perhaps matches TRBD1 (5 bases). The sequence was collected from a woman aged 50 to 60 in good health and CMV-seropositive. The sequenced material came from PBMCs. The CDR3 coding sequence is TGCGCCAGCAGCTCGATACCCGGACAAAGCTTACAATCCTACGAGCAGTACTTC. It encodes CASSSIPGQSLQSYEQYF.